The 21 T cell receptor beta chains reported below all come from one sample, sequenced in a study of CD8+CD57+ T cells in acquired aplastic anemia. All sequencing subjects had displayed CD8+CD57+ cell expansion on flow cytometry. Researchers used genomic DNA as the template to profile TCR beta VDJ and CDR3. TCRdb re-called the reads through MiXCR, storing one row per CDR3 protein. This repertoire shows about 200,000 distinct CDR3 sequences, around 49% found once; its top ten account for about 20%. The sample taken for sequencing was sorted CD4+, CD8+, or CD8+CD57+ T cells (not recorded which) from PBMCs. These receptors all come from a human donor with aplastic anemia.

This clonotype occurred many times. The rearrangement joins TRBV19 to TRBJ1-1; a possible D gene is TRBD1 (5 bases). The CDR3 is made up of 13 amino acids. The germline gives CDR1 LNHDA, CDR2 SQIVND (reference sequence). Trimming took off 5 bases at V and 1 base at J, with 8 bases between the two ends. The CDR3 region is CASSWGRNTEAFF. In DNA form, the CDR3 reads TGTGCCAGTAGTTGGGGACGGAACACTGAAGCTTTCTTT.

The gene calls are TRBV5-1 and TRBJ1-4; D is unresolved. V gave up 4 bases and J gave up 5 bases, with 12 bases separating them. Per the germline V gene, CDR1 is SGHRS and CDR2 is YFSETQ. The CDR3 is 14 residues long. In nucleotides, the CDR3 is TGCGCCAGCAGCCTTAACGGGCGCAATGAAAAACTGTTTTTT. Protein: CASSLNGRNEKLFF. The full variable domain, completed using reference TRBV5-1 and TRBJ1-4, is KAGVTQTPRYLIKTRGQQVTLSCSPISGHRSVSWYQQTPGQGLQFLFEYFSETQRNKGNFPGRFSGRQFSNSRSEMNVSTLELGDSALYLCASSLNGRNEKLFFGSGTQLSVL.

The genes are TRBV19 and TRBJ1-5; possible D gene TRBD1, 5 bases. CDR3 size: 15 residues. With 0 bases removed from V and 10 bases from J, the gap between germline ends came to 16 bases. Germline assignment: CDR1 LNHDA and CDR2 SQIVND (reference sequence). The CDR3 DNA follows: TGTGCCAGTAGTATAGAGCGGGGGTCCGTGATCCCCCAGCATTTT. Its protein is CASSIERGSVIPQHF.

The gene calls are TRBV5-1 and TRBJ1-6; D gene uncertain. Trimming removed 0 bases from V and 7 bases from J, with 11 bases in between. Germline V lookup: CDR1 SGHRS, CDR2 YFSETQ. The CDR3 consists of 15 residues. The CDR3 is CASSLATSNNSPLHF. CDR3 nucleotide sequence: TGCGCCAGCAGCTTGGCTACAAGCAACAATTCACCCCTCCACTTT.

This chain links TRBV9 with TRBJ2-1; TRBD1 matches 8 bases. Trimming took 6 bases from V and 8 from J; bases not matched to a gene: 13. CDR3 size: 15 residues. Germline V gene lookup returns CDR1 SGDLS and CDR2 YYNGEE. The chain's CDR3 is CASTRTGLGRDEQFF. For the CDR3, the DNA is TGTGCCAGCACTCGGACAGGGCTGGGTAGGGATGAGCAGTTCTTC. The whole variable domain, filled in from reference TRBV9 and TRBJ2-1, reads DSGVTQTPKHLITATGQRVTLRCSPRSGDLSVYWYQQSLDQGLQFLIQYYNGEERAKGNILERFSAQQFPDLHSELNLSSLELGDSALYFCASTRTGLGRDEQFFGPGTRLTVL.

With respect to this clonotype: Being one base from a much bigger clone, this may be a read error. This chain uses TRBV5-1 with TRBJ2-5, with 14 bases aligning to TRBD2. The ends lost 6 bases at V and 1 base at J; junction bases unmatched: 5. The CDR3 covers 16 residues. The germline V gene encodes CDR1 SGHRS and CDR2 YFSETQ. CDR3 sequence: CASNPGLAGGQETQYF. CDR3 DNA: TGCGCCAGCAACCCAGGACTAGCGGGGGGCCAAGAGACCCAGTACTTC.

This clonotype showed up many times. The chain has TRBV20-1 and TRBJ1-2, with TRBD1 identical over 9 bases. Looked up from germline, CDR1 is DFQATT and CDR2 is SNEGSKA (reference sequence). Losses at the gene ends were 3 bases for V and 7 bases for J; bases not matched to a gene: 15. The CDR3 length is 16 residues. CDR3 in DNA: TGCAGTGCTAGGGGCCCCGGGACAGGGCTTGGGGGTGGCTACACCTTC. Translating it yields CSARGPGTGLGGGYTF.

In its sample, this clonotype was seen a few times. The J gene is TRBJ2-1, the V gene TRBV7-9; 13 nucleotides agree with TRBD2. Losses at the gene ends were 2 bases for V and 7 bases for J; bases not matched to a gene: 5. The V gene's germline CDR1 is SEHNR and CDR2 FQNEAQ (reference sequence). This CDR3 spans 16 amino acids. CDR3 in DNA: TGTGCCAGCAGCTTATCCCCACTAGCGGGGGGGAATGAGCAGTTCTTC. Translated: CASSLSPLAGGNEQFF.

This clonotype was seen a few times. A single base separates this from a much larger clone, so it may be a read error. V usage is TRBV7-3 and J usage is TRBJ2-3; 8 nucleotides align to TRBD2. This CDR3 region has 18 residues. Germline values: CDR1 SGHTA, CDR2 FQGTGA. V dropped 5 bases and J dropped 0; count of bases not matched to a gene: 13. CDR3 DNA: TGTGCCAGCAGCCTCCTACCCACTAGCGGAACCAGCACAGATACGCAGTATTTT. This gives the protein CASSLLPTSGTSTDTQYF.

This clonotype was seen repeatedly, ten times or more. The chain links TRBV6-5 to TRBJ1-4, with a possible D match to TRBD1 (5 bases). With 6 bases removed from V and 8 bases from J, the gap between germline ends came to 16 bases. CDR1 MNHEY and CDR2 SVGAGI come from the germline V gene. This CDR3 region has 14 residues. The CDR3 loop reads CASSPPGDEEKLFF. The CDR3 DNA follows: TGTGCCAGCAGCCCCCCGGGGGACGAGGAAAAACTGTTTTTT.

This clonotype was observed at least ten times. The chain uses TRBV7-9 and TRBJ2-2, with D hard to call. Germline V gives CDR1 SEHNR, CDR2 FQNEAQ (reference sequence). The CDR3 contains 13 residues. Trimming removed 5 bases at V and 1 base at J, with 5 bases between. CDR3 sequence reads: CASSPLNTGELFF. The CDR3 DNA is TGTGCCAGCAGCCCATTGAACACCGGGGAGCTGTTTTTT.

This clonotype was picked up many times. The chain recombines TRBV7-9 with TRBJ1-1; the D gene is possibly TRBD1 (6 bases). V lost 7 bases and J lost 2, with 20 bases in between. The CDR3 runs to 16 residues. Germline V gene data show CDR1 as SEHNR and CDR2 as FQNEAQ (reference sequence). CDR3: CASKEGRGWGNTEAFF. The CDR3 DNA reads TGTGCCAGCAAGGAGGGAAGGGGGTGGGGAAACACTGAAGCTTTCTTT.

V gene TRBV2 combines with J gene TRBJ2-7; D not certain. Deletions cut 6 bases from V and 0 bases from J, with 6 bases between. The V gene's germline CDR1 is SNHLY and CDR2 FYNNEI. CDR3 size: 12 residues. CDR3 residues: CASRGSSYEQYF. CDR3 DNA: TGTGCCAGCAGGGGAAGCTCCTACGAGCAGTACTTC.

This clonotype has at least ten counts. The chain links TRBV4-1 to TRBJ1-5; D ambiguous. There are 15 residues in the CDR3. Trimming removed 1 base from V and 0 bases from J, with 7 bases in between. The germline V gene encodes CDR1 MGHRA and CDR2 YSYEKL. The CDR3 sequence is CASSQVANSNQPQHF. Here the CDR3 DNA reads TGCGCCAGCAGCCAAGTAGCGAATAGCAATCAGCCCCAGCATTTT.

V and J are TRBV10-1 and TRBJ2-1; 14 bases fit TRBD2. The CDR3 is 15 residues long. Germline-derived CDR1 and CDR2 are WNHNN and SYGVQD (reference sequence). V was clipped by 6 bases and J by 5 bases; unmatched bases: 3. CDR3 protein: CASSPGLAGDNEQFF. CDR3 DNA sequence: TGCGCCAGCAGCCCGGGACTAGCGGGAGACAATGAGCAGTTCTTC.

In its sample, this clonotype was seen a few times. At one end, the junction sequence differs from germline, possibly due to a read error. The CDR3 loop reads CSVQDRALYNEQFF. The CDR3 DNA follows: TGCAGCGTTCAAGACAGGGCGCTCTACAATGAGCAGTTCTTC. The genes are TRBV29-1 and TRBJ2-1; TRBD1 matches at 7 bases. CDR1 is SQVTM and CDR2 is ANQGSEA in the germline V gene. This CDR3 comprises 14 residues.

The CDR3 DNA follows: TGTGCCACCCAACCGACTAGCGGGGGGGCCCCTACTGAGCAGTTCTTC. It is translated as CATQPTSGGAPTEQFF. The J gene is TRBJ2-1, the V gene TRBV19; 14 nucleotides agree with TRBD2. V was clipped by 10 bases and J by 9 bases; unmatched bases: 14. This CDR3 region has 16 residues. The germline gives CDR1 LNHDA, CDR2 SQIVND (reference sequence).

This clonotype was detected a few times. A much larger clone lies a single base off, so this may be a read error. Given the absence of the conserved phenylalanine or tryptophan at the CDR3 end, a read error is likely. V usage is TRBV7-9 and J usage is TRBJ2-7; perhaps D is TRBD1 or TRBD2 (7 bases each). V was shortened by 1 base and J by 7 bases, with 20 bases between the two germline ends. Germline-derived CDR1 and CDR2 are SEHNR and FQNEAQ (reference sequence). CDR3 length: 16 amino acids. CDR3: CASSLGGLTGREEQYL. As DNA, the CDR3 is TGTGCCAGCAGCTTAGGGGGCCTGACAGGGAGGGAGGAGCAGTACCTC.

This clonotype was seen many times. This chain joins TRBV7-2 and TRBJ2-3, with no clear D. This CDR3 comprises 13 residues. Germline loops: CDR1 SGHTA, CDR2 FQGNSA. Trimming took off 5 bases at V and 3 bases at J, with 9 bases between the two ends. This CDR3 is CASSPGRTDTQYF. The CDR3 DNA follows: TGTGCCAGCAGCCCGGGCCGGACAGATACGCAGTATTTT. The variable domain in full, completed from reference TRBV7-2 and TRBJ2-3, reads GAGVSQSPSNKVTEKGKDVELRCDPISGHTALYWYRQSLGQGLEFLIYFQGNSAPDKSGLPSDRFSAERTGGSVSTLTIQRTQQEDSAVYLCASSPGRTDTQYFGPGTRLTVL.

The chain couples TRBV29-1 to TRBJ2-3, with TRBD2 identical over 11 bases. There are 15 residues in the CDR3. After removal of 7 bases from V and 2 bases from J, the junction contained 8 bases not matched to a gene. Germline V gene data show CDR1 as SQVTM and CDR2 as ANQGSEA. The CDR3 DNA sequence: TGCAGCGCTACCGGGACTAGCGGCTTCACAGATACGCAGTATTTT. Its translation is CSATGTSGFTDTQYF.

In this sample, this clonotype turned up a few times. At one boundary the junction diverges from the germline segment, which might be a read error. This chain joins TRBV6-2 or TRBV6-3 and TRBJ2-3; TRBD1 matches 10 bases. The CDR3 totals 16 residues. Germline CDR1 MNHEY, CDR2 SVGEGT. Here the CDR3 DNA reads TGTGCCAGCAGCAAAGGACAGGGGGTCTTCACAGTTACGCAGTATTTT. Its protein product is CASSKGQGVFTVTQYF.